These 26 T cell receptor beta chains originate from one sample sequenced in a study of radiotherapy plus CTLA-4 blockade in lung cancer (dated by TCRdb to the late 2010s). Library preparation was by the immunoSEQ multiplex PCR assay. Sourced from immuneACCESS, this table was stored by TCRdb with only in-frame sequences that have V and J called. A share of the clones is absent; for the studies checked, an unresolved V gene accounts for under half, and the remainder has no known explanation. Recorded for this sample are under 70,000 clones; approximately 75% of them occurred a single time. The leading ten clones occupy approximately 4.5% of the sample. Sample: peripheral blood, taken from a patient treated with radiotherapy plus ipilimumab. The receptors shown here come from a human donor with non-small cell lung cancer who had a complete response to radiotherapy plus ipilimumab.

Remarks on this clone: Mismatch with germline at one junction end may stem from a read error. This chain connects TRBV9 to TRBJ1-1; tentatively, D is TRBD1 (6 bases). The CDR3 runs 16 residues. Germline loops: CDR1 SGDLS, CDR2 YYNGEE. The DNA for the CDR3 is TGTGCCAGTAGCGTCGGAGTGGGAGCAGGGGCCACTGAAGCTTTCTTT. Translation gives CASSVGVGAGATEAFF.

As concerns this clone: Other DNA sequences in the same sample also yield this CDR3. The chain carries TRBV5-4 and TRBJ1-1; D is perhaps TRBD1 (6 bases). With 2 bases removed from V and 1 base from J, the gap between germline ends came to 6 bases. Germline CDR1 reads SGHNT; CDR2 reads YYREEE (reference sequence). The CDR3 loop spans 13 amino acids. CDR3 region: CASSLGGNTEAFF. The CDR3 DNA is TGTGCCAGCAGCTTAGGGGGGAACACTGAAGCTTTCTTT.

This chain links TRBV27 with TRBJ2-2; D not resolved. CDR1 is MNHEY, CDR2 SMNVEV, per germline (reference sequence). V was pared by 3 bases and J by 7 bases, with 9 bases between. CDR3 length: 13 residues. The CDR3 here is CASSFEVDGELFF. Written as DNA, the CDR3 is TGTGCCAGCAGTTTTGAGGTCGACGGGGAGCTGTTTTTT.

The V and J genes are TRBV6-1 and TRBJ2-7, with D maybe TRBD1 (6 bases). The V gene lost 5 bases and the J gene lost 7 bases, with 18 bases spanning the gap. The CDR3 is 14 residues long. Germline loops: CDR1 MNHNS, CDR2 SASEGT. The CDR3 sequence: CASSRTATSGEQYV. The CDR3 nucleotides are TGTGCCAGCAGTCGGACAGCTACCTCCGGTGAGCAGTACGTC.

The chain joins TRBV4-1 to TRBJ2-7; D not resolved. V lost 2 bases and J lost 2, with 10 bases in between. Germline lookup yields CDR1 MGHRA and CDR2 YSYEKL. The CDR3 is 14 amino acids. Here the CDR3 reads CASSQLELTYEQYF. CDR3 nucleotide sequence: TGCGCCAGCAGCCAATTGGAACTAACCTACGAGCAGTACTTC.

J is TRBJ2-5 and V is TRBV7-9; 13 positions match TRBD2. V trimming: 7 bases; J trimming: 5 bases; junction bases outside the gene matches: 13. The CDR3 runs 17 residues. The germline CDR1 and CDR2 sequences are SEHNR and FQNEAQ (reference sequence). The CDR3, as DNA: TGTGCCAGCACCGTGACCTGGACTAGCGGGAGAACGGAGACCCAGTACTTC. It codes for CASTVTWTSGRTETQYF.

The chain recombines TRBV25-1 with TRBJ2-1; weak D call: TRBD1 (6 bases). The V gene's germline CDR1 is MGHDK and CDR2 SYGVNS. Deletions cut 3 bases from V and 5 bases from J, with 23 bases between. CDR3 length: 18 residues. The CDR3 DNA is TGTGCCAGCAGTGACGGCTTAACAGGGATAGGAAGGCACAATGAGCAGTTCTTC. Translation: CASSDGLTGIGRHNEQFF.

This clone has only a few counts. The chain is built from TRBV5-4 and TRBJ1-6; 8 bases are a match to TRBD1. The germline CDR1 and CDR2 sequences are SGHNT and YYREEE (reference sequence). This CDR3 comprises 14 residues. With 3 bases clipped from V and 7 bases from J, the junction kept 3 bases outside the gene matches. The CDR3 loop is CASSSDRENSPLHF. DNA of the CDR3: TGTGCCAGCAGCTCGGACAGGGAAAATTCACCCCTCCACTTT.

The V call is TRBV7-8, the J call TRBJ1-2, with a tentative D call TRBD1 (5 bases). The CDR3 length is 17 residues. From germline, CDR1 is SGHVS and CDR2 FQNEAQ. The V end lost 5 bases, the J end lost 4 bases, and 23 bases lay between the germline ends. CDR3 DNA: TGTGCCAGCAGCGGACATAGCATGACTATGCGTTCCTATGGCTACACCTTC. It translates to CASSGHSMTMRSYGYTF.

CDR3 bases: TGCGCCAGCAGCCAAGATGCTAGCGGGAGGGCCTTTTCCCAAGAGACCCAGTACTTC. Amino acids: CASSQDASGRAFSQETQYF. This chain joins TRBV4-1 and TRBJ2-5; 12 positions match TRBD2. Trimming took 0 bases from V and 1 from J; bases not matched to a gene: 9. Germline V CDR1 and CDR2: MGHRA, YSYEKL. This CDR3 is built from 19 residues.

The CDR3 DNA is TGCAGCGTAAGGACAGGGGGCATCACTGAAGCTTTCTTT. It yields the protein CSVRTGGITEAFF. The chain recombines TRBV29-1 with TRBJ1-1; the match to TRBD1 covers 11 bases. Trimming took 6 bases from V and 4 from J; bases not matched to a gene: 4. Germline assignment: CDR1 SQVTM and CDR2 ANQGSEA. This CDR3 region has 13 residues.

The sample holds a few counts of this clone. The chain recombines TRBV2 with TRBJ1-5; D might be TRBD1 (5 bases). Germline V lookup: CDR1 SNHLY, CDR2 FYNNEI. The CDR3 length is 13 residues. V lost 10 bases and J 3 bases, leaving 13 bases between the germline ends. In nucleotides, the CDR3 is TGTGCCAAAGGGGACGGCCCCAATCAGCCCCAGCATTTT. Its protein is CAKGDGPNQPQHF.

The rearrangement joins TRBV5-1 to TRBJ1-3; D is perhaps TRBD1 (6 bases). Germline assignment: CDR1 SGHRS and CDR2 YFSETQ. V was shortened by 0 bases and J by 4 bases, with 8 bases between the two germline ends. This CDR3 is 14 amino acids long. The CDR3 loop reads CASSLGTEGNTIYF. CDR3 DNA sequence: TGCGCCAGCAGCTTGGGGACAGAGGGAAACACCATATATTTT.

This clone has a handful of counts. V and J are TRBV6-5 and TRBJ1-5; 8 nucleotides line up with TRBD1. Trimming took 0 bases from V and 3 from J; bases not matched to a gene: 1. This CDR3 is 15 amino acids long. In germline, CDR1 is MNHEY, CDR2 SVGAGI. CDR3 sequence (DNA): TGTGCCAGCAGTTACTCGGACAGGGACAATCAGCCCCAGCATTTT. This sequence encodes CASSYSDRDNQPQHF.

This clone was observed a few times. The chain's CDR3 is CASSMGPGQGFYEQYF. CDR3 sequence (DNA): TGTGCCAGTAGTATGGGGCCGGGACAGGGCTTCTACGAGCAGTACTTC. This chain links TRBV19 with TRBJ2-7; TRBD1 aligns across 9 bases. CDR3 length equals 16 residues. In germline, CDR1 is LNHDA, CDR2 SQIVND (reference sequence). The V and J ends lost 3 bases and 3 bases, in that order; junction bases with no gene match: 9.

In DNA, the CDR3 is TGCAGCGTTGACCCCGAGCCCGGACAGGGGGCGTATGGCTACACCTTC. Translated: CSVDPEPGQGAYGYTF. The chain joins TRBV29-1 to TRBJ1-2; 11 bases are a match to TRBD1. CDR1 and CDR2 from the germline V gene are SQVTM and ANQGSEA. This CDR3 spans 16 amino acids. Germline trimming cut 3 bases from V and 5 bases from J; bases unmatched to any gene: 11.

The rearrangement uses TRBV7-8 and TRBJ1-5; TRBD1 matches at 9 bases. The germline CDR1 and CDR2 sequences are SGHVS and FQNEAQ. V shed 2 bases, J shed 7 bases, and the junction held 6 bases outside the gene matches. This CDR3 contains 15 residues. CDR3 nucleotides: TGTGCCAGCAGCTTATCAGGGACAGGGAACCAGCCCCAGCATTTT. This codes for CASSLSGTGNQPQHF.

In its sample, this clone was seen once. The V and J genes are TRBV2 and TRBJ2-1; 7 bases match TRBD1. In germline, CDR1 is SNHLY, CDR2 FYNNEI. The junction had 11 bases not matched to a gene; V was cut back by 8 bases and J by 7 bases. The length of the CDR3 is 14 residues. The CDR3 loop is CASPRGQKANEQFF. CDR3 coding DNA: TGTGCCAGCCCAAGGGGGCAAAAGGCGAATGAGCAGTTCTTC.

The rearrangement uses TRBV19 and TRBJ1-3, with D possibly matching TRBD1 (6 bases). Trimming shortened V by 5 bases and J by 5 bases, and 7 bases separated the two germline ends. This CDR3 has 12 amino acids. CDR1 and CDR2 from the germline V gene are LNHDA and SQIVND (reference sequence). The CDR3 loop is CASSDRRNTIYF. The CDR3 DNA is TGTGCCAGTAGTGACAGGAGAAACACCATATATTTT.

The chain joins TRBV6-6 to TRBJ2-5; D is ambiguous. CDR1 MNHNY and CDR2 SVGAGI come from the germline V gene (reference sequence). The V end lost 0 bases, the J end lost 2 bases, and 10 bases lay between the germline ends. The CDR3 contains 15 residues. CDR3 residues: CASSYSTGMQETQYF. CDR3 bases: TGTGCCAGCAGTTACTCGACGGGCATGCAAGAGACCCAGTACTTC.

This chain joins TRBV5-4 and TRBJ1-3; a weak D match, TRBD1 (5 bases). V dropped 2 bases and J dropped 6 bases, with 12 bases sitting between them. The CDR3 extends over 14 amino acids. Germline CDR1 and CDR2: SGHNT and YYREEE (reference sequence). CDR3: CASSLDSSENTIYF. The DNA for the CDR3 is TGTGCCAGCAGCTTAGACAGCTCGGAAAACACCATATATTTT.

The DNA for the CDR3 is TGCGCCAGCAGACCGAGTGTCGAGTCCTACGAGCAGTACGTC. Protein sequence: CASRPSVESYEQYV. The genes are TRBV5-1 and TRBJ2-7; D uncertain. CDR1 and CDR2 (germline): SGHRS, YFSETQ. The CDR3 totals 14 residues. V was trimmed by 5 bases and J by 1 base, leaving 13 bases between them.

The J gene is TRBJ2-3, the V gene TRBV6-1; possibly TRBD2 for D (6 bases). CDR3 length: 18 residues. With 1 base removed from V and 4 bases from J, the gap between germline ends came to 21 bases. Germline CDR1 and CDR2: MNHNS and SASEGT. The CDR3 spells CASSEEEPRRDLSDTQYF. CDR3 coding DNA: TGTGCCAGCAGTGAAGAGGAACCCCGCAGGGACTTATCAGATACGCAGTATTTT.

The chain has TRBV25-1 and TRBJ1-4, with D perhaps matching TRBD1 (6 bases). This CDR3 has 16 amino acids. Germline lookup yields CDR1 MGHDK and CDR2 SYGVNS. The V end was cut by 3 bases, the J end by 0 bases, with 11 bases between. DNA for the CDR3: TGTGCCAGCAGTGACACTAGACAGGCAACTAATGAAAAACTGTTTTTT. Translation: CASSDTRQATNEKLFF.

J is TRBJ1-2 and V is TRBV18, with D possibly being TRBD1 (5 bases). Germline values: CDR1 KGHSH, CDR2 LQKENI. Trimming took off 2 bases at V and 4 bases at J, with 14 bases between the two ends. The CDR3 runs to 15 residues. The CDR3 region is CASSPGTGGSYGYTF. CDR3 DNA: TGTGCCAGCTCACCAGGCACTGGGGGTTCCTATGGCTACACCTTC. Based on the CDR3 plus reference TRBV18 and TRBJ1-2, the full variable domain is NAGVMQNPRHLVRRRGQEARLRCSPMKGHSHVYWYRQLPEEGLKFMVYLQKENIIDESGMPKERFSAEFPKEGPSILRIQQVVRGDSAAYFCASSPGTGGSYGYTFGSGTRLTVV.

This CDR3 reads CASRRSLNTEAFF. As DNA, the CDR3 is TGCGCCAGCAGGAGGAGTTTGAACACTGAAGCTTTCTTT. The chain employs TRBV10-1 and TRBJ1-1, with D unclear. There are 13 residues in the CDR3. Germline V CDR1 and CDR2: WNHNN, SYGVQD (reference sequence). The ends were cut back, 6 bases at V and 0 bases at J, with 8 bases in the middle.